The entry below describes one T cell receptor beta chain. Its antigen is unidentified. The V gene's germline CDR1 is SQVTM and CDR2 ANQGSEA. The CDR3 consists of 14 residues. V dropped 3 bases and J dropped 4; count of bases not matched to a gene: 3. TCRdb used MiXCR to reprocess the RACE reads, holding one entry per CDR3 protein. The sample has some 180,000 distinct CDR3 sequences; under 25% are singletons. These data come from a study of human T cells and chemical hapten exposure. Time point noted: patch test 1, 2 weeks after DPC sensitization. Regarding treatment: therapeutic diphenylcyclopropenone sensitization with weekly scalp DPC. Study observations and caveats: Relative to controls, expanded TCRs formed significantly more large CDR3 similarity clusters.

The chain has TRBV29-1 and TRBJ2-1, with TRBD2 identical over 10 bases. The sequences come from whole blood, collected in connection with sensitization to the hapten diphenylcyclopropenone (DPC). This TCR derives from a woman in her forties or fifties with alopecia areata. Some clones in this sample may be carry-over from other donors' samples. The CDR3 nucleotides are TGCAGCGTTGATACTAGCGGGATGTACAATGAGCAGTTCTTC. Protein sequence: CSVDTSGMYNEQFF.